These 15 T cell receptor beta chains originate from one sample sequenced in a study of Ad26.COV2.S vaccination and SARS-CoV-2 variants. Regarding treatment: 15 to 20 received Ad26.COV2.S at low or high dose, single or two shots; roughly 5 received placebo; per-sample allocation not given. Day 63 after the first vaccine or placebo injection was the time point for sampling. Measured with immunoSEQ multiplex PCR; TCRdb has only the in-frame clones, and not every one. The repertoire holds about 390,000 clones, with roughly nine tenths as singletons. This specimen was peripheral blood, taken in a trial of Ad26.COV2.S vaccine versus placebo. The receptor set was obtained from a person between 18 and 65 years old who received the Ad26.COV2.S COVID-19 vaccine or a placebo.

The chain is built from TRBV6-5 and TRBJ2-7; D is unclear. This CDR3 spans 16 amino acids. From germline, CDR1 is MNHEY and CDR2 SVGAGI. Trimming pared 0 bases from V and 2 bases from J, leaving 14 bases between. CDR3 in amino acids: CASSYSTLSITYEQYF. The CDR3, as DNA: TGTGCCAGCAGTTACTCGACCCTCTCGATTACCTACGAGCAGTACTTC.

The chain employs TRBV4-3 and TRBJ2-1, with D possibly matching TRBD2 (5 bases). CDR1 and CDR2 (germline): LGHNA, YSLEER. The CDR3 loop spans 16 amino acids. V lost 0 bases and J lost 4, with 13 bases in between. The CDR3 bases are TGCGCCAGCAGCCAAGATCGGGCACTAGTATACAATGAGCAGTTCTTC. It translates to CASSQDRALVYNEQFF.

This clone appeared once. The V and J genes are TRBV5-1 and TRBJ1-2, with D maybe TRBD1 (6 bases). The CDR3 runs 11 residues. Trimming stripped 6 bases from V and 5 bases from J, with 8 bases between. The germline V gene encodes CDR1 SGHRS and CDR2 YFSETQ. The DNA of the CDR3 is TGCGCCAGCAAAGGGGGGTATGGCTACACCTTC. Translated: CASKGGYGYTF.

The V call is TRBV7-2, the J call TRBJ2-3; the match to TRBD2 covers 9 bases. The trim removed 5 bases at V and 0 bases at J, leaving 9 bases unmatched. The CDR3 has 17 amino acids. Germline CDR1 reads SGHTA; CDR2 reads FQGNSA. Written as DNA, the CDR3 is TGTGCCAGCAGCCCCCACCGCGGGGGGGCTAGCACAGATACGCAGTATTTT. This gives the protein CASSPHRGGASTDTQYF. The full variable domain, its missing parts supplied by reference TRBV7-2 and TRBJ2-3, is GAGVSQSPSNKVTEKGKDVELRCDPISGHTALYWYRQSLGQGLEFLIYFQGNSAPDKSGLPSDRFSAERTGGSVSTLTIQRTQQEDSAVYLCASSPHRGGASTDTQYFGPGTRLTVL.

V gene TRBV4-1 combines with J gene TRBJ1-1; no definite D call. Germline values: CDR1 MGHRA, CDR2 YSYEKL. V gave up 2 bases and J gave up 7 bases, with 14 bases separating them. CDR3 size: 14 residues. The CDR3 is CASSQPGRSNEAFF. As DNA, the CDR3 is TGCGCCAGCAGCCAACCAGGACGGAGTAATGAAGCTTTCTTT.

This chain joins TRBV15 and TRBJ2-1; 11 positions agree with TRBD2. After removal of 0 bases from V and 9 bases from J, the junction contained 13 bases not matched to a gene. The CDR3 contains 18 residues. The germline V gene encodes CDR1 LNHNV and CDR2 YYDKDF (reference sequence). The CDR3 protein is CATSRDLPGLAVLGEQFF. DNA for the CDR3: TGTGCCACCAGCAGAGATCTTCCGGGACTAGCGGTGTTGGGTGAGCAGTTCTTC.

The chain employs TRBV15 and TRBJ1-4, with D possibly being TRBD1 (5 bases). In germline, CDR1 is LNHNV, CDR2 YYDKDF (reference sequence). Between the trimmed V and J ends, which lost 0 bases and 7 bases, there was a span of 12 bases. The CDR3 is 15 amino acids. DNA for the CDR3: TGTGCCACCAGCAGAGATAGAGGGAGGGGTGAAAAACTGTTTTTT. Translation: CATSRDRGRGEKLFF.

J is TRBJ2-7 and V is TRBV5-6; 8 bases agree with TRBD2. The junction had 7 bases not matched to a gene; V was cut back by 2 bases and J by 3 bases. This CDR3 has 15 residues. CDR1 and CDR2 (germline): SGHDT, YYEEEE. The DNA of the CDR3 is TGTGCCAGCAGCTTTCAAACTAGCGGCTACTACGAGCAGTACTTC. The encoded protein is CASSFQTSGYYEQYF.

V gene TRBV19 combines with J gene TRBJ2-5; 11 bases match TRBD1. This CDR3 region has 13 residues. Trimming cost V 10 bases and J 4 bases; bases outside gene matches: 5. Germline assignment: CDR1 LNHDA and CDR2 SQIVND (reference sequence). The CDR3 sequence: CATRDRGGETQYF. The CDR3 bases are TGTGCCACCCGGGACAGGGGGGGAGAGACCCAGTACTTC.

The table lists this clone with a count of one. This chain uses TRBV30 with TRBJ2-1; maybe TRBD1 (5 bases). The CDR3 runs 14 residues. Trimming removed 4 bases from V and 1 base from J, with 11 bases in between. Germline CDR1 GTSNPN, CDR2 SVGIG (reference sequence). The CDR3 loop is CAWNVGPSYNEQFF. The CDR3 nucleotides read TGTGCCTGGAACGTGGGGCCATCCTACAATGAGCAGTTCTTC. Drawing the rest from reference TRBV30 and TRBJ2-1, the complete variable domain is SQTIHQWPATLVQPVGSPLSLECTVEGTSNPNLYWYRQAAGRGLQLLFYSVGIGQISSEVPQNLSASRPQDRQFILSSKKLLLSDSGFYLCAWNVGPSYNEQFFGPGTRLTVL.

This clone was observed once. The V gene is TRBV7-2, the J gene TRBJ1-4; D is uncertain. The CDR3 length is 15 residues. Germline assignment: CDR1 SGHTA and CDR2 FQGNSA. V lost 3 bases, J lost 4 bases, and 12 bases lay in between. CDR3 region: CASSFDHSLNEKLFF. DNA for the CDR3: TGTGCCAGCAGCTTTGACCATTCGCTTAATGAAAAACTGTTTTTT.

As regards this clone: This CDR3 is also generated by other DNA sequences in the sample. This CDR3 reads CASSLGVSYEQYF. For the CDR3, the DNA is TGTGCCAGCAGTTTGGGGGTCTCCTACGAGCAGTACTTC. The chain is built from TRBV12-3 or TRBV12-4 and TRBJ2-7; D might be TRBD1 or TRBD2, each matching 5 bases. The CDR3 runs to 13 residues. Deletions cut 3 bases from V and 0 bases from J, with 6 bases between.

This chain links TRBV7-9 with TRBJ1-1, with D possibly being TRBD1 (5 bases). Trimming took off 3 bases at V and 0 bases at J, with 20 bases between the two ends. The CDR3 consists of 18 residues. From germline, CDR1 is SEHNR and CDR2 FQNEAQ (reference sequence). DNA for the CDR3: TGTGCCAGCAGCTTTAGTACGGGGCGCTACTTCATGAACACTGAAGCTTTCTTT. This sequence encodes CASSFSTGRYFMNTEAFF.

The chain has TRBV4-1 and TRBJ1-3, with 9 bases that match TRBD1. From germline, CDR1 is MGHRA and CDR2 YSYEKL. This CDR3 spans 17 amino acids. V trimming: 1 base; J trimming: 4 bases; junction bases outside the gene matches: 8. Here the CDR3 reads CASSQGIQGARGNTIYF. DNA of the CDR3: TGCGCCAGCAGCCAAGGGATACAGGGGGCGCGAGGAAACACCATATATTTT.

The rearrangement links TRBV5-1 to TRBJ1-4; D is uncertain. V was shortened by 1 base and J by 5 bases, with 15 bases between the two germline ends. Looked up from germline, CDR1 is SGHRS and CDR2 is YFSETQ. The CDR3 extends over 16 amino acids. DNA for the CDR3: TGCGCCAGCAGCTTGATGGGGAGGGAAGGGAATGAAAAACTGTTTTTT. Protein product: CASSLMGREGNEKLFF.